This passage covers 2 T cell receptor beta chains from one sample sequenced in a study of cytomegalovirus exposure and HLA in healthy donors. Vbeta (60) and Jbeta (13) primers were used in the PCR. The data were produced by immunoSEQ multiplex PCR, yet TCRdb's version contains in-frame clones alone and is incomplete. The sample has roughly 150,000 clones, roughly 81% seen once. Sequenced: PBMCs. Receptors originate from a man aged 25 to 40 in good health and CMV-seropositive.

The J gene is TRBJ1-5, the V gene TRBV7-2; D perhaps matches TRBD1 (5 bases). V was pared by 1 base and J by 6 bases, with 13 bases between. The CDR3 has 15 amino acids. Germline V gene lookup returns CDR1 SGHTA and CDR2 FQGNSA. CDR3 in DNA: TGTGCCAGCAGCTTAGGGGGCACGAGAGGTCAGCCCCAGCATTTT. Amino acid sequence: CASSLGGTRGQPQHF.

The chain has TRBV9 and TRBJ1-2; 9 bases align to TRBD1. From germline, CDR1 is SGDLS and CDR2 YYNGEE. V was pared by 4 bases and J by 11 bases, with 6 bases of the junction left unmatched. The CDR3 has 12 amino acids. CDR3 sequence reads: CASSTGQGRYTF. In nucleotides, the CDR3 is TGTGCCAGCAGCACGGGACAGGGAAGGTACACCTTC.